This TCR beta chain was recorded in a study of metastatic and nonmetastatic thyroid tumors. Patients had received no treatment of any kind before thyroid surgery. The ends were cut back, 7 bases at V and 10 bases at J, with 13 bases in the middle. The CDR3 is 12 residues long. The V gene's germline CDR1 is KGHDR and CDR2 SFDVKD. This clone was picked up many times. TCRdb reanalyzed the PCR reads via MiXCR. Of 60,000 to 85,000 clones detected, around 19% appear once; the ten largest clones hold about 13%. The chain has TRBV24-1 and TRBJ2-1; a weak D match, TRBD2 (7 bases). The TCR originated in a female donor with papillary thyroid cancer or a benign thyroid nodule (not recorded which). Some clones in this sample may be carry-over from other donors' samples. The sequencing input was blood. The chain's CDR3 is CATRLGGGEQFF. DNA of the CDR3: TGTGCCACCAGACTAGGCGGGGGCGAGCAGTTCTTC.